This T cell receptor (beta chain) appears in the sequencing data of a study of OX40 agonist ivuxolimab in advanced cancers. Only in-frame clones appear in the TCRdb table, and some are missing; sequencing was by immunoSEQ multiplex PCR. The sample carries tens of thousands of clones, approximately 90% recorded once. The CDR3 runs to 14 residues. After removal of 0 bases from V and 9 bases from J, the junction contained 5 bases not matched to a gene. Germline V CDR1 and CDR2: KGHSY, FQNENV. The rearrangement links TRBV16 to TRBJ1-5; 7 bases match TRBD1. This TCR derives from an adult with an advanced solid tumor such as melanoma, head and neck, liver or kidney cancer. Material: CD4+ or CD8+ T cells sorted from blood, obtained in a trial of the OX40 agonist ivuxolimab. The CDR3 coding sequence is TGTGCCAGCAGCCAATCAGGGACAGTTTGGCCCCAGCATTTT. This encodes CASSQSGTVWPQHF.